These T cell receptor beta chains were read from a single sample in a study of spatial heterogeneity in lung cancer. TCRdb reprocessed the 5' RACE reads with MiXCR, giving one entry per CDR3 protein. The repertoire holds roughly 10,000 distinct CDR3 sequences, with more than 10% as singletons. Sequencing was performed on lung tumor tissue, taken at surgery. The receptor set was obtained from a male donor with early-stage non-small cell lung cancer. Each CDR3 is given with its conserved first and last residue. The order of the fields is V gene, J gene, clone size, D gene, CDR3 protein, CDR3 DNA. A D gene is named only where the DNA matches it firmly. Some rows have no size entry. The others give once, few or many, or a class for an expanded clone.

V: TRBV7-9; J: TRBJ1-5; size: many; D: -; CDR3: CASSLSTTGNQPQHF; DNA: TGTGCCAGCAGCTTATCTACAACGGGCAATCAGCCCCAGCATTTT
V: TRBV7-3; J: TRBJ2-7; size: many; D: -; CDR3: CASSPTGTVSYEQYF; DNA: TGTGCCAGCAGCCCAACCGGGACGGTATCCTACGAGCAGTACTTC
V: TRBV12-3/TRBV12-4; J: TRBJ2-1; size: many; D: -; CDR3: CASSLDYSYNEQFF; DNA: TGTGCCAGTTCGCTGGACTACTCCTACAATGAGCAGTTCTTC
V: TRBV5-6; J: TRBJ2-2; size: many; D: TRBD2; CDR3: CASSPQTAGGPAGELFF; DNA: TGTGCCAGCAGCCCACAGACAGCGGGAGGGCCTGCCGGGGAGCTGTTTTTT
V: TRBV5-1; J: TRBJ1-2; size: many; D: -; CDR3: CASSLATNYGYTF; DNA: TGCGCCAGCAGCTTGGCAACTAACTATGGCTACACCTTC
V: TRBV11-2; J: TRBJ2-5; size: many; D: TRBD2; CDR3: CASSSSLAGGLGETQYF; DNA: TGTGCCAGCAGCTCCTCACTAGCGGGAGGATTAGGGGAGACCCAGTACTTC
V: TRBV27; J: TRBJ2-7; size: many; D: TRBD1; CDR3: CASSLVGQGYEQYF; DNA: TGTGCCAGCAGTTTAGTGGGACAGGGATACGAGCAGTACTTC
V: TRBV29-1; J: TRBJ2-5; size: many; D: -; CDR3: CSVERSAQQETQYF; DNA: TGCAGCGTTGAAAGATCGGCGCAGCAAGAGACCCAGTACTTC
V: TRBV20-1; J: TRBJ2-7; size: -; D: -; CDR3: CSASGGPSSYEQYF; DNA: TGCAGTGCTAGCGGGGGCCCAAGCTCCTACGAGCAGTACTTC
V: TRBV29-1; J: TRBJ2-2; size: medium-sized; D: TRBD1; CDR3: CSVGVQGSTGELFF; DNA: TGCAGCGTTGGGGTACAGGGGAGCACCGGGGAGCTGTTTTTT
V: TRBV7-2; J: TRBJ2-5; size: -; D: -; CDR3: CASSRSQETQYF; DNA: TGTGCCAGCAGCCGGTCACAAGAGACCCAGTACTTC
V: TRBV11-2; J: TRBJ1-1; size: -; D: -; CDR3: CASSLFGGVNTEAFF; DNA: TGTGCCAGCAGCTTATTTGGAGGGGTGAACACTGAAGCTTTCTTT
V: TRBV7-3; J: TRBJ2-1; size: many; D: TRBD1; CDR3: CASSLKGASGGEQFF; DNA: TGTGCCAGCAGCTTAAAGGGGGCATCTGGGGGTGAGCAGTTCTTC
V: TRBV29-1; J: TRBJ2-3; size: -; D: TRBD2; CDR3: CSVERGRGTDTQYF; DNA: TGCAGCGTTGAGCGCGGGAGGGGCACAGATACGCAGTATTTT
V: TRBV10-3; J: TRBJ1-1; size: medium-sized; D: -; CDR3: CAIKPSEAPEAFF; DNA: TGTGCCATCAAGCCCTCGGAGGCCCCGGAAGCTTTCTTT
V: TRBV29-1; J: TRBJ2-2; size: many; D: TRBD2; CDR3: CSVGLAGTGELFF; DNA: TGCAGCGTTGGACTAGCGGGCACCGGGGAGCTGTTTTTT
V: TRBV11-3; J: TRBJ1-1; size: many; D: TRBD1; CDR3: CASSTETGASTEAFF; DNA: TGTGCCAGCAGCACCGAGACAGGGGCGAGCACTGAAGCTTTCTTT
V: TRBV20-1; J: TRBJ2-3; size: few; D: TRBD2; CDR3: CSAMPFLSGSGSNTQYF; DNA: TGCAGTGCAATGCCGTTCCTTAGCGGGAGTGGTTCAAATACGCAGTATTTT
V: TRBV30; J: TRBJ1-1; size: -; D: -; CDR3: CAWSPGRSTEAFF; DNA: TGTGCCTGGAGTCCCGGACGAAGCACTGAAGCTTTCTTT
V: TRBV24-1; J: TRBJ2-5; size: many; D: TRBD2; CDR3: CATSVGAGVSETQYF; DNA: TGTGCCACCAGTGTAGGTGCGGGAGTTTCGGAGACCCAGTACTTC
V: TRBV18; J: TRBJ2-3; size: -; D: -; CDR3: CASSGLRAAGTDTQYF; DNA: TGTGCCAGCTCAGGCCTTCGGGCGGCTGGCACAGATACGCAGTATTTT
V: TRBV7-6; J: TRBJ2-1; size: few; D: -; CDR3: CASSPVVWGTSEQFF; DNA: TGTGCCAGCAGCCCCGTCGTGTGGGGCACTAGTGAGCAGTTCTTC
V: TRBV10-3; J: TRBJ1-5; size: many; D: -; CDR3: CAPPNSNRAGRSNQPQHF; DNA: TGTGCCCCCCCTAATTCAAACAGGGCCGGCCGGAGCAATCAGCCCCAGCATTTT
V: TRBV18; J: TRBJ2-7; size: many; D: TRBD1; CDR3: CASSPGQGPYEQYF; DNA: TGTGCCAGCTCACCGGGACAGGGGCCCTACGAGCAGTACTTC
V: TRBV6-2/TRBV6-3; J: TRBJ2-7; size: many; D: TRBD2; CDR3: CASSSTSGRGSYEQYF; DNA: TGTGCCAGCAGTTCTACTAGCGGGAGAGGATCCTACGAGCAGTACTTC
V: TRBV3-1; J: TRBJ2-7; size: many; D: -; CDR3: CASSQDIRVYF; DNA: TGTGCCAGCAGCCAAGATATACGAGTATACTTC
V: TRBV18; J: TRBJ2-2; size: many; D: -; CDR3: CASHTGTGTGELFF; DNA: TGTGCCAGTCACACCGGGACTGGCACCGGGGAGCTGTTTTTT
V: TRBV10-1; J: TRBJ2-3; size: medium-sized; D: TRBD2; CDR3: CASSELPSGRGRTDTQYF; DNA: TGCGCCAGCAGTGAACTCCCTAGCGGGAGAGGTCGCACAGATACGCAGTATTTT
V: TRBV12-3/TRBV12-4; J: TRBJ1-5; size: many; D: -; CDR3: CASSFTVASQPQHF; DNA: TGTGCCAGCAGTTTTACAGTGGCGTCGCAGCCCCAGCATTTT
V: TRBV12-3/TRBV12-4; J: TRBJ2-6; size: medium-sized; D: -; CDR3: CASSLGNQANVLTF; DNA: TGTGCCAGCAGTTTAGGGAATCAGGCCAACGTCCTGACTTTC
V: TRBV6-5; J: TRBJ1-1; size: many; D: -; CDR3: CASSYSSLSEAFF; DNA: TGTGCCAGCAGTTACTCGAGCTTGTCGGAAGCTTTCTTT
V: TRBV3-1; J: TRBJ2-1; size: many; D: TRBD2; CDR3: CASSPHGLARAEQFF; DNA: TGTGCCAGCAGCCCTCACGGACTAGCCCGCGCCGAGCAGTTCTTC
V: TRBV2; J: TRBJ2-5; size: many; D: -; CDR3: CASIDGTPDKQETQYF; DNA: TGTGCCAGCATCGATGGGACACCCGATAAACAAGAGACCCAGTACTTC
V: TRBV10-3; J: TRBJ2-1; size: many; D: -; CDR3: CAIRGQGGPHNEQFF; DNA: TGTGCCATCAGGGGGCAGGGCGGGCCGCACAATGAGCAGTTCTTC
V: TRBV7-2; J: TRBJ1-5; size: -; D: -; CDR3: CASSLQGLTRVNQPQHF; DNA: TGTGCCAGCAGCCTACAGGGCCTGACAAGGGTAAATCAGCCCCAGCATTTT
V: TRBV7-9; J: TRBJ2-4; size: many; D: TRBD1; CDR3: CASSLTGTGGSKNIQYF; DNA: TGTGCCAGCAGCTTAACCGGGACAGGGGGATCCAAAAACATTCAGTACTTC
V: TRBV5-1; J: TRBJ2-3; size: medium-sized; D: -; CDR3: CASSLVAAGSTDTQYF; DNA: TGCGCCAGCAGCTTGGTGGCAGCAGGTAGCACAGATACGCAGTATTTT
V: TRBV11-2; J: TRBJ2-1; size: -; D: -; CDR3: CASSLAGPSDEQFF; DNA: TGTGCCAGCAGCTTAGCGGGCCCCTCAGATGAGCAGTTCTTC
V: TRBV29-1; J: TRBJ1-5; size: many; D: -; CDR3: CSSGEGGNQPQHF; DNA: TGCAGCTCGGGCGAAGGGGGAAATCAGCCCCAGCATTTT
V: TRBV9; J: TRBJ2-3; size: once; D: TRBD2; CDR3: CASSRSGSGDTQYF; DNA: TGTGCCAGCAGCCGTAGCGGGAGTGGCGATACGCAGTATTTT